Listed below are T cell receptor beta chains from one sample, sequenced in a study of blood T cell repertoires in COVID-19. TCRdb keeps only in-frame clones here, not all; method: immunoSEQ multiplex PCR. The sample shows 90,000 or so clones, about 91% of them seen only once. The specimen was peripheral blood. These receptors came from an elderly woman with active COVID-19. The CDR3 runs from the conserved cysteine through the conserved F or W. D genes are given only for firm matches. Not every row has a clone size; where given, it reads once, few, many or a size class.

j_call | d_call | clone_size | v_call | cdr3_aa | cdr3_nt
TRBJ1-4 | . | . | TRBV7-8 | CASSLLATNEKLFF | TGTGCCAGCAGCTTACTAGCAACTAATGAAAAACTGTTTTTT
TRBJ1-1 | . | . | TRBV10-3 | CAISDPKNTEAFF | TGTGCCATCAGTGACCCTAAGAACACTGAAGCTTTCTTT
TRBJ1-2 | . | . | TRBV6-5 | CASRSTDNYGYTF | TGTGCCAGCAGGTCGACAGATAACTATGGCTACACCTTC
TRBJ1-5 | . | . | TRBV10-3 | CAISETRPGGGNQPQHF | TGTGCCATCAGTGAAACTCGACCGGGAGGTGGCAATCAGCCCCAGCATTTT
TRBJ1-1 | . | once | TRBV5-1 | CASSLPRVNTEAFF | TGCGCCAGCAGCTTGCCCAGGGTAAACACTGAAGCTTTCTTT
TRBJ1-6 | . | . | TRBV10-2 | CASSESAGYNSPLHF | TGCGCCAGCAGTGAGTCGGCAGGCTATAATTCACCCCTCCACTTT
TRBJ2-1 | . | . | TRBV7-2 | CASSSSPGNEQFF | TGTGCCAGCAGCTCTAGCCCTGGAAATGAGCAGTTCTTC
TRBJ2-4 | TRBD2 | . | TRBV11-2 | CASSIQAGHTFKNIQYF | TGTGCCAGCAGCATACAAGCGGGGCACACCTTCAAAAACATTCAGTACTTC
TRBJ1-2 | . | once | TRBV10-3 | CAIHDGGALSYGYTF | TGTGCCATCCATGATGGGGGGGCGTTGAGCTATGGCTACACCTTC
TRBJ2-3 | TRBD2 | . | TRBV6-2/TRBV6-3 | CASSDRFRSGSIDTQYF | TGTGCCAGCAGCGACCGGTTTAGGAGCGGGAGTATAGATACGCAGTATTTT
TRBJ2-3 | TRBD2 | . | TRBV2 | CASSDEREGTDTQYF | TGTGCCAGCAGTGACGAGCGGGAGGGTACAGATACGCAGTATTTT
TRBJ2-7 | . | . | TRBV4-1 | CASSHSEIRDFFKYEQYF | TGCGCCAGCAGCCACTCGGAAATCCGGGACTTTTTCAAATACGAGCAGTACTTC
TRBJ1-2 | TRBD1 | . | TRBV7-2 | CASSPWDSTNYGYTF | TGTGCCAGCAGCCCCTGGGACAGCACTAACTATGGCTACACCTTC
TRBJ1-2 | TRBD1 | few | TRBV6-2/TRBV6-3 | CASSDRAAGYGYTF | TGTGCCAGCAGCGACAGGGCCGCGGGCTATGGCTACACCTTC
TRBJ1-2 | . | . | TRBV20-1 | CSALDSYGYTF | TGCAGTGCTCTGGACAGCTATGGCTACACCTTC
TRBJ2-5 | . | . | TRBV19 | CASSSRETQYF | TGTGCCAGTAGTTCGAGGGAGACCCAGTACTTC
TRBJ2-4 | TRBD2 | . | TRBV5-4 | CASSLVGREGIQYF | TGTGCCAGCAGCTTGGTGGGTAGGGAGGGCATTCAGTACTTC
TRBJ1-1 | . | . | TRBV11-1 | CASRTQQGLNEAFF | TGTGCCAGCAGGACACAGCAGGGGCTCAATGAAGCTTTCTTT
TRBJ2-2 | TRBD1 | once | TRBV24-1 | CATSDPGTGGANTGELFF | TGTGCCACCAGTGACCCTGGGACAGGGGGAGCGAACACCGGGGAGCTGTTTTTT
TRBJ2-1 | TRBD2 | . | TRBV19 | CASSTWGGRSSYNEQFF | TGTGCCAGTAGCACTTGGGGCGGGAGGAGTTCCTACAATGAGCAGTTCTTC
TRBJ2-7 | TRBD1 | few | TRBV28 | CASSFRGGWDEQYF | TGTGCCAGCAGTTTTCGAGGGGGCTGGGACGAGCAGTACTTC
TRBJ1-5 | TRBD1 | . | TRBV6-6 | CASSSGQGINQPQHF | TGTGCCAGCAGCTCGGGACAGGGGATCAATCAGCCCCAGCATTTT
TRBJ1-5 | . | . | TRBV7-2 | CASSLGGQYNQPQHF | TGTGCCAGCAGCTTAGGGGGACAATACAATCAGCCCCAGCATTTT
TRBJ2-7 | TRBD1 | once | TRBV7-2 | CASTLGGQETYEQYF | TGTGCCAGCACCCTAGGGGGACAGGAGACCTACGAGCAGTACTTC